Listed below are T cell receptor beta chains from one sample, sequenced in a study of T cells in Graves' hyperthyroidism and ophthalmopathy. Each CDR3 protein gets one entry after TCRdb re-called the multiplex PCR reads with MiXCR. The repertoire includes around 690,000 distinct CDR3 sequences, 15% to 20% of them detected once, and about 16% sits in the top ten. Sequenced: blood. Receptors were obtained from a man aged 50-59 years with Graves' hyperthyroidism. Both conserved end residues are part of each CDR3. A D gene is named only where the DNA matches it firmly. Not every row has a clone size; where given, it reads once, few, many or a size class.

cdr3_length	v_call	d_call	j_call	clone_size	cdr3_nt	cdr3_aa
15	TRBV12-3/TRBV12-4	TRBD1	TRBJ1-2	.	TGTGCCAGCAGTTTAGTTGCGACAGGGGACTATGGCTACACCTTC	CASSLVATGDYGYTF
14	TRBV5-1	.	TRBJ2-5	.	TGCGCCAGCAGCTCCGGACAGAACCAAGAGACCCAGTACTTC	CASSSGQNQETQYF
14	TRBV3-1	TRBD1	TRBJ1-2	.	TGTGCCAGCAGCCATTCCGGACAGGAAACTGGCTACACCTTC	CASSHSGQETGYTF
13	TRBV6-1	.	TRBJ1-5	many	TGTGCCAGCAGTATGACAGCGAATCAGCCCCAGCATTTT	CASSMTANQPQHF
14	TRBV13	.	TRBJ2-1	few	TGTGCCAGCAGCCCTTGGAGGAACCACAATGAGCAGTTCTTC	CASSPWRNHNEQFF
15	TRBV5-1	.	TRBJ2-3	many	TGCGCCAGCAGCCACGGTACCAGGGAGACAGATACGCAGTATTTT	CASSHGTRETDTQYF
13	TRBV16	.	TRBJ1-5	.	TGTGCCAGCAGCCATTCGTGGGATCAGCCCCAGCATTTT	CASSHSWDQPQHF
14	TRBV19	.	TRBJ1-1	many	TGTGCCAGTAATGGAAGGGTGGGTGTCACTGAAGCTTTCTTT	CASNGRVGVTEAFF
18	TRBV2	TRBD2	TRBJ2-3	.	TGTGCCAGTGGACAGGGCCCTAGCGGGAGGGCCGGCACAGATACGCAGTATTTT	CASGQGPSGRAGTDTQYF
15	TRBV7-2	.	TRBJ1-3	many	TGTGCCAGCAGCTTAGGTGTCGGGTTTGGAAACACCATATATTTT	CASSLGVGFGNTIYF
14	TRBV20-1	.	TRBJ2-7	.	TGCAGTGCTCCCCCGAGGGCCACCTACAATGAGCAGTACTTC	CSAPPRATYNEQYF
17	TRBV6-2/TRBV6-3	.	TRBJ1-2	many	TGTGCCAGCAGCATCCTTACCAGGGGCGACTTTGCGTCTGGCTACACCTTC	CASSILTRGDFASGYTF
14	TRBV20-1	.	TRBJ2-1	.	TGCAGTGCTCGATCCGGGGTTTTGGGAGATGAGCAGTTCTTC	CSARSGVLGDEQFF
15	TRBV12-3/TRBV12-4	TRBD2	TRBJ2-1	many	TGTGCCAGCAGTCTGTTTGGGACTAGCGGGACTGAGCAGTTCTTC	CASSLFGTSGTEQFF
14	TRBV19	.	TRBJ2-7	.	TGTGCCAGTAGTCCAGGGGTGTCGTCCTACGAGCAGTACTTC	CASSPGVSSYEQYF
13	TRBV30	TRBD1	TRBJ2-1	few	TGTGTCTGGGACAGGGGAACCTACAATGAGCAGTTCTTC	CVWDRGTYNEQFF
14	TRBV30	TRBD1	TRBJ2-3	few	TGTGCCTGGACCGCGGGACAGGGGACAGATACGCAGTATTTT	CAWTAGQGTDTQYF
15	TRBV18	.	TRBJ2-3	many	TGTGCCAGCTCACCGGTGGGGGTTGGCACAGATACGCAGTATTTT	CASSPVGVGTDTQYF
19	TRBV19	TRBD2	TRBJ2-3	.	TGTGCCAGTAGTATAGATTCGGCTAGCGGGAGCTGGGAATTTTATACGCAGTATTTT	CASSIDSASGSWEFYTQYF
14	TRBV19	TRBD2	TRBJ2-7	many	TGTGCCAGCGCCGTAACTAGCGGGTCCTACGAGCAGTACTTC	CASAVTSGSYEQYF
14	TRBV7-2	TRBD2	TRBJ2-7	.	TGTGCCAGCAGTACGGGCGGGAGGGCCTACGAGCAGTACTTC	CASSTGGRAYEQYF
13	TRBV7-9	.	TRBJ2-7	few	TGTGCCAGCAGCTTAGAAGAGATGTACGAGCAGTACTTC	CASSLEEMYEQYF
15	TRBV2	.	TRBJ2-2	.	TGTGCCAGCAGTGAAAACAGGGTGGTTGGCGGGGAGCTGTTTTTT	CASSENRVVGGELFF
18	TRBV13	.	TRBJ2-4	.	TGTGCCAGCAGCATCATGCCCCTTAGAAGACCGGGAGAAAACATTCAGTACTTC	CASSIMPLRRPGENIQYF
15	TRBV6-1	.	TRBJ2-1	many	TGTGCCAGCAGTGAAGCGCCCCTAGCTCGGAATGAGCAGTTCTTC	CASSEAPLARNEQFF
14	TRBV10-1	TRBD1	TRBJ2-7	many	TGCGCCAGCAGTGTGTCCAGGGGGCTTGACGAGCAGTACTTC	CASSVSRGLDEQYF
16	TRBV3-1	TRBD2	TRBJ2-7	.	TGTGCCAGCAGCCAAGATCGAAAAGCGGGAGTGGAAGAGCAGTACTTC	CASSQDRKAGVEEQYF
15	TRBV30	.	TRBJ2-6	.	TGTGCCTGGAGGGGTACGAGCTCTGGGGCCAACGTCCTGACTTTC	CAWRGTSSGANVLTF
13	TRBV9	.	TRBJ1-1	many	TGTGCCAGCAGCGCCCTAGGAGACACTGAAGCTTTCTTT	CASSALGDTEAFF
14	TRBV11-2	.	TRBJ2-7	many	TGTGCCAGCAGCCCTAGACAGGTTGTGAACGAGCAGTACTTC	CASSPRQVVNEQYF
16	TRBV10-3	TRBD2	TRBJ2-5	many	TGTGCCATCAGTGAGCGCGACAGGGCGGGGGGGGAGACCCAGTACTTC	CAISERDRAGGETQYF
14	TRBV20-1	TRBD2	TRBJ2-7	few	TGCAGTGCCTTAACTAGCGGGAGCTCCTACGAGCAGTACTTC	CSALTSGSSYEQYF
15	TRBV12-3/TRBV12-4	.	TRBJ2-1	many	TGTGCCAGCAGTTTTCCCCGTGAGGCCTACAATGAGCAGTTCTTC	CASSFPREAYNEQFF
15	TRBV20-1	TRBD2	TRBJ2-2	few	TGCAGTGCGGTACCGGGACTAGTAAAGTCCGGGGAGCTGTTTTTT	CSAVPGLVKSGELFF
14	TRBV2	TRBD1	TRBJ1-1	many	TGTGCCAGCAGAGGACAGGGTCCGAACACTGAAGCTTTCTTT	CASRGQGPNTEAFF
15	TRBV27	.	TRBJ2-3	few	TGTGCCAGCAGTTTACGGGGCTGGGACACAGATACGCAGTATTTT	CASSLRGWDTDTQYF
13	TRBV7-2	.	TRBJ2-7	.	TGTGCCAGCAGCCTCTCGGAGTACAACGAGCAGTACTTC	CASSLSEYNEQYF
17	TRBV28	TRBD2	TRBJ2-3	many	TGTGCCAGCAGTCTAATCGGTTGGCGGGGGGACACAGATACGCAGTATTTT	CASSLIGWRGDTDTQYF
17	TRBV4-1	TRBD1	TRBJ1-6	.	TGCGCCAGCAGCCACCGGACAGGGCGCTCCTATAATTCACCCCTCCACTTT	CASSHRTGRSYNSPLHF
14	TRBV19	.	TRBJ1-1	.	TGTGCCAGTAGGCAGGGGACCCCTGGGACTGAAGCTTTCTTT	CASRQGTPGTEAFF